A single sample gave rise to the 8 T cell receptor beta chains below, sequenced in a study of breast tumors, draining lymph nodes, adjacent tissues. TCRdb re-called the multiplex PCR reads through MiXCR, storing one row per CDR3 protein. The sample yields approximately 210,000 distinct CDR3 sequences, around 35% seen once. The lymph nodes were axillary draining lymph nodes from breast cancer patients. The specimen was axillary lymph node tissue. The receptors were gathered from a female donor with breast cancer. Some clones in this sample may be carry-over from other donors' samples.

The rearrangement uses TRBV19 and TRBJ1-5; D remains unclear. CDR3 length: 18 amino acids. CDR1 is LNHDA, CDR2 SQIVND, per germline (reference sequence). V shed 4 bases and J shed 2 bases, with 21 bases lying between them. Here the CDR3 DNA reads TGTGCCAGTAGTACACCGGACCGATCGGTAATAGGCAATCAGCCCCAGCATTTT. This gives the protein CASSTPDRSVIGNQPQHF.

This clonotype was detected many times. V usage is TRBV15 and J usage is TRBJ2-5; no clear D. Germline CDR1 LNHNV, CDR2 YYDKDF (reference sequence). V gave up 1 base and J gave up 5 bases, with 11 bases separating them. This CDR3 comprises 14 residues. The CDR3 loop is CATSRGARRETQYF. In DNA, the CDR3 is TGTGCCACCAGCAGAGGTGCCAGGCGGGAGACCCAGTACTTC.

The V gene is TRBV7-2, the J gene TRBJ2-5, with D maybe TRBD1 (6 bases). Germline V gene data show CDR1 as SGHTA and CDR2 as FQGNSA. The CDR3 runs 14 residues. Trimming removed 5 bases from V and 2 bases from J, with 12 bases in between. The CDR3 bases are TGTGCCAGCAGCCCAGACAGGTTACAAGAGACCCAGTACTTC. Amino acids: CASSPDRLQETQYF.

This clonotype showed up many times. V usage is TRBV3-1 and J usage is TRBJ1-6; possible D gene TRBD1, 5 bases. Germline V lookup: CDR1 LGHDT, CDR2 YNNKEL (reference sequence). Trimming took off 2 bases at V and 6 bases at J, with 11 bases between the two ends. The CDR3 is made up of 15 amino acids. CDR3 in amino acids: CASSQQDIFNSPLHF. CDR3 nucleotides: TGTGCCAGCAGCCAACAGGACATCTTTAATTCACCCCTCCACTTT.

This rearrangement joins TRBV20-1 to TRBJ2-3; 13 nucleotides match TRBD2. The CDR3 runs 16 residues. Germline V gene sequence: CDR1 DFQATT, CDR2 SNEGSKA (reference sequence). V lost 0 bases, J lost 4 bases, and 4 bases stayed unmatched. For the CDR3, the DNA is TGCAGTGCTAGAGAAGGGACTAGCGGGGCATCAGATACGCAGTATTTT. This gives the protein CSAREGTSGASDTQYF.

There are many counts of this clonotype. The chain links TRBV9 to TRBJ1-4; possibly TRBD1 for D (5 bases). The CDR3 is made up of 16 amino acids. From germline, CDR1 is SGDLS and CDR2 YYNGEE. V was clipped by 3 bases and J by 7 bases, with 19 bases between them. CDR3 in amino acids: CASSEGMGRGFEKLFF. The CDR3 coding sequence is TGTGCCAGCAGCGAGGGTATGGGGCGCGGGTTTGAAAAACTGTTTTTT. The whole variable domain, filled in from reference TRBV9 and TRBJ1-4, reads DSGVTQTPKHLITATGQRVTLRCSPRSGDLSVYWYQQSLDQGLQFLIQYYNGEERAKGNILERFSAQQFPDLHSELNLSSLELGDSALYFCASSEGMGRGFEKLFFGSGTQLSVL.

This clonotype was seen ten or more times. V usage is TRBV5-1 and J usage is TRBJ2-7; 7 positions agree with TRBD2. Germline V gene lookup returns CDR1 SGHRS and CDR2 YFSETQ. The V gene end was trimmed by 2 bases and the J gene end by 1 base; junction bases not matched to a gene: 3. CDR3 length: 14 amino acids. The CDR3 region has the DNA TGCGCCAGCAGCTTCAATAGCGGGTCCTACGAGCAGTACTTC. Protein sequence: CASSFNSGSYEQYF.

The chain has TRBV14 and TRBJ2-1, with 11 bases fitting TRBD1. CDR3 length: 20 residues. Trimming took 2 bases from V and 5 from J; bases not matched to a gene: 17. Germline CDR1 reads SGHDN; CDR2 reads FVKESK. The CDR3 loop reads CASSQRLDAVGQGADNEQFF. CDR3 sequence (DNA): TGTGCCAGCAGCCAACGATTGGATGCAGTTGGACAGGGGGCGGACAATGAGCAGTTCTTC.